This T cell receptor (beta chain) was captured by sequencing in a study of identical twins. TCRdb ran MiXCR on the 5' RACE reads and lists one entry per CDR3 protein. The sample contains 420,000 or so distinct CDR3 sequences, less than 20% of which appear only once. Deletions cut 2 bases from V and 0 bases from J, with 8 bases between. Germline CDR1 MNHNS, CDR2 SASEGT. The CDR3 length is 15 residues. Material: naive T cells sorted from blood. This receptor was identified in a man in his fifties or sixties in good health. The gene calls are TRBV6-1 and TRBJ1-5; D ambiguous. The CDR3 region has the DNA TGTGCCAGCAGTGAATCGTCGTATAGCAATCAGCCCCAGCATTTT. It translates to CASSESSYSNQPQHF.